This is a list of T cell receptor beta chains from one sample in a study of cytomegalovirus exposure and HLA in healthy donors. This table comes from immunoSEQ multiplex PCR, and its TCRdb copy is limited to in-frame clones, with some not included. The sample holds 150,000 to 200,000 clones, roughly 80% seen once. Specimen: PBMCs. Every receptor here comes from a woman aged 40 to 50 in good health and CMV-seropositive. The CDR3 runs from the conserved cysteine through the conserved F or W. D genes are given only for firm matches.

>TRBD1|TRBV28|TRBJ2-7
CASSLRQGRYEQYF
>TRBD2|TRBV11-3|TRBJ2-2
CASSSGLAGGPGIGELFF
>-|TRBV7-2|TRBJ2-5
CASSLLSPETQYF
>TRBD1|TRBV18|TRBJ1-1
CASSPGQGNTEAFF
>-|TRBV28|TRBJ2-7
CASSLRGYEQYF
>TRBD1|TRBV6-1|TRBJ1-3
CASSEATGRNTIYF
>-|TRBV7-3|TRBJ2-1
CASSQGPGGYNEQFF
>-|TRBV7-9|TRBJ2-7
CASSINTGTEQYF
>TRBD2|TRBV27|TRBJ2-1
CASSPRTSGIGYEQFF
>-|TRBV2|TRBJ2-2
CASSELRQSSGELFF
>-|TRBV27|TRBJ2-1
CASSQAESSYNEQFF
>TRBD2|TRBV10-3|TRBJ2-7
CAISEFWLPDGKAGGLGYEQYF
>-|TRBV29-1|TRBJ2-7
CSVVSGTSYEQYF
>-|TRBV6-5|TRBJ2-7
CASTLTDIVTYEQYF
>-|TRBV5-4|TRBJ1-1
CASSFAAGNTEAFF
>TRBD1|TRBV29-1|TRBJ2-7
CSVLRTGEATYEQYF
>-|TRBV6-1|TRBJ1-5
CASSPGFGNQPQHF
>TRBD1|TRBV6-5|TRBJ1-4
CVSRRDRGEKLFF